Below, 13 T cell receptor beta chains from the same sample are listed, as sequenced in a study of T cell responses to AZD1222 COVID-19 vaccine. The protocol was immunoSEQ multiplex PCR, while the TCRdb copy is restricted to in-frame clones and leaves out a portion. The repertoire has 70,000 to 95,000 clones, over 80% of them found once; the top ten carry around 10%. Sample: peripheral blood, taken 28 days after the second AZD1222 dose. The source is an adult who received the AZD1222 COVID-19 vaccine.

V usage is TRBV7-3 and J usage is TRBJ1-2; D is possibly TRBD1 (5 bases). The CDR3 consists of 15 residues. The ends were cut back, 2 bases at V and 8 bases at J, with 18 bases in the middle. From germline, CDR1 is SGHTA and CDR2 FQGTGA. CDR3 nucleotide sequence: TGTGCCAGCAGCTTATTGCGGGGCCCGGCCCGCGGCTACACCTTC. Its translation: CASSLLRGPARGYTF.

This chain uses TRBV18 with TRBJ1-5; no definite D call. The V end was cut by 1 base, the J end by 2 bases, with 21 bases between. CDR3 size: 19 residues. CDR1 is KGHSH and CDR2 is LQKENI in the germline V gene. The CDR3 nucleotides read TGTGCCAGCTCACCACTTCGTGCTGAGCAGACGAAGGGCAATCAGCCCCAGCATTTT. This sequence encodes CASSPLRAEQTKGNQPQHF.

This chain joins TRBV5-1 and TRBJ1-3; TRBD1 agrees at 7 bases. V was pared by 0 bases and J by 4 bases, with 7 bases of the junction left unmatched. CDR1 SGHRS and CDR2 YFSETQ come from the germline V gene. This CDR3 has 16 residues. The CDR3 sequence is CASSLVATGAGNTIYF. The CDR3 nucleotides are TGCGCCAGCAGCTTGGTCGCAACAGGGGCCGGAAACACCATATATTTT.

The V call is TRBV3-1 (or the pseudogene TRBV3-2), the J call TRBJ1-5; D is perhaps TRBD1 (5 bases). Deletions cut 4 bases from V and 5 bases from J, with 9 bases between. The CDR3 contains 13 residues. Germline V CDR1 and CDR2: LGHDT, YNNKEL (reference sequence). The CDR3: CASSRGVHQPQHF. The CDR3 region has the DNA TGTGCCAGCAGCCGGGGGGTCCATCAGCCCCAGCATTTT.

The rearrangement uses TRBV7-9 and TRBJ2-7; TRBD1 agrees at 10 bases. CDR3 length: 17 residues. Trimming at V came to 5 bases and at J to 5 bases, leaving 15 bases not matched to a gene. Germline V gene lookup returns CDR1 SEHNR and CDR2 FQNEAQ (reference sequence). The CDR3 DNA reads as TGTGCCAGCAGCCAAGCCAGGACAGGGGGGGTTCTCGACGAGCAGTACTTC. Its translation is CASSQARTGGVLDEQYF.

The V and J genes are TRBV30 and TRBJ2-7, with a weak D call TRBD2 (6 bases). The germline V and J ends were trimmed by 6 bases and 3 bases, with 15 bases remaining between them. CDR1 and CDR2 (germline): GTSNPN, SVGIG (reference sequence). This CDR3 spans 13 amino acids. CDR3 sequence (DNA): TGTGCCTGTAGCCCCCCGGAGGGCTACGAGCAGTACTTC. Its protein is CACSPPEGYEQYF.

This clone was detected once. The genes are TRBV6-5 and TRBJ2-3; D may be TRBD2 (5 bases). The CDR3 is made up of 15 amino acids. From germline, CDR1 is MNHEY and CDR2 SVGAGI. V lost 6 bases, J lost 5 bases, and 18 bases lay in between. For the CDR3, the DNA is TGTGCCAGCAGCCGAGGGAGCCCCGGGTTAGATACGCAGTATTTT. Translation: CASSRGSPGLDTQYF.

The V call is TRBV9, the J call TRBJ2-3, with TRBD2 matching over 13 bases. Germline CDR1 and CDR2: SGDLS and YYNGEE. Germline trimming cut 0 bases from V and 3 bases from J; bases unmatched to any gene: 10. The CDR3 is made up of 19 amino acids. The CDR3 reads CASSVGTSGGAGDTDTQYF. For the CDR3, the DNA is TGTGCCAGCAGCGTAGGTACTAGCGGGGGGGCCGGGGATACAGATACGCAGTATTTT.

In its sample, this clone was seen once. The rearrangement links TRBV20-1 to TRBJ1-2, with D possibly TRBD1 on 5 matching bases. Per germline, CDR1 DFQATT and CDR2 SNEGSKA (reference sequence). Trimming stripped 5 bases from V and 8 bases from J, with 12 bases between. This CDR3 region has 11 residues. CDR3 in DNA: TGCAGTGCTGGGGGACCGTTGGGCTACACCTTC. Amino acid sequence: CSAGGPLGYTF.

The rearrangement uses TRBV7-8 and TRBJ1-2; TRBD1 agrees at 7 bases. The CDR3 covers 15 residues. CDR1 SGHVS and CDR2 FQNEAQ come from the germline V gene. V was clipped by 4 bases and J by 6 bases; unmatched bases: 11. The CDR3 reads CASSSRWQGVDGYTF. CDR3 DNA sequence: TGTGCCAGCAGCTCCCGGTGGCAGGGGGTGGATGGCTACACCTTC.

This rearrangement joins TRBV19 to TRBJ2-1; 12 nucleotides line up with TRBD1. The CDR3 spans 15 residues. The V gene end was trimmed by 5 bases and the J gene end by 5 bases; junction bases not matched to a gene: 4. Germline CDR1 reads LNHDA; CDR2 reads SQIVND (reference sequence). The CDR3 protein is CASSVGTGGNNEQFF. CDR3 coding DNA: TGTGCCAGTAGTGTCGGGACAGGGGGCAACAATGAGCAGTTCTTC.

The V and J genes are TRBV5-1 and TRBJ1-6; TRBD1 is a possible D gene (6 bases). The length of the CDR3 is 16 residues. The germline V and J ends were trimmed by 3 bases and 9 bases, with 19 bases remaining between them. Germline V gives CDR1 SGHRS, CDR2 YFSETQ. The CDR3: CASSSLYLDRLSPLHF. CDR3 nucleotides: TGCGCCAGCAGCTCGCTGTACCTCGACAGGCTTTCACCCCTCCACTTT.

The V gene is TRBV5-8, the J gene TRBJ2-7; 12 bases line up with TRBD2. The trim removed 4 bases at V and 0 bases at J, leaving 5 bases unmatched. The CDR3 length is 16 residues. CDR1 is SGHTS and CDR2 is YDEGEE in the germline V gene. Written as DNA, the CDR3 is TGTGCCAGCAGCCAGTCACTAGCGGGAGGCTCCTACGAGCAGTACTTC. Its protein product is CASSQSLAGGSYEQYF.